The rows below give T cell receptor beta chains drawn from one sample of a study of shared clonotypes between healthy human individuals. Assay used: immunoSEQ multiplex PCR; TCRdb lists only in-frame clones, some missing. The profile shows about half a million clones, approximately 81% of them singletons. Sequenced sample: PBMCs. The receptors derive from a woman aged 40 to 55 in good health. Some clones in this sample may be carry-over from other donors' samples. The CDR3 runs from the conserved cysteine through the conserved F or W. The order of the fields is CDR3 DNA, CDR3 protein, D gene, J gene, clone size, V gene. The D gene is left open where the match is weak. For some rows the clone size is stated as once, few or many, or as a class when expanded; others skip it.

DNA: TGCGCCAGCAGCCAAGTGTGGGTTCAAGAGACCCAGTACTTC
CDR3: CASSQVWVQETQYF
D: .
J: TRBJ2-5
size: .
V: TRBV4-1

DNA: TGTGCCAGCAGTTACGGGACAGCTAATTCACCCCTCCACTTT
CDR3: CASSYGTANSPLHF
D: TRBD1
J: TRBJ1-6
size: .
V: TRBV6-5

DNA: TGTGCCAGCAGCCAAGCCGGAGGGCTGATCGGGGAGCAGTTCTTC
CDR3: CASSQAGGLIGEQFF
D: .
J: TRBJ2-1
size: many
V: TRBV4-2

DNA: TGTGCCTGGAAACGAACCTCTGAAGCTTTCTTT
CDR3: CAWKRTSEAFF
D: .
J: TRBJ1-1
size: .
V: TRBV30

DNA: TGCGCCAGCAGCTTTGGGGGCATGAACACTGAAGCTTTCTTT
CDR3: CASSFGGMNTEAFF
D: .
J: TRBJ1-1
size: .
V: TRBV5-1

DNA: TGTGCCAGCAGCCCCCGGGCAGGGGACACAGATACGCAGTATTTT
CDR3: CASSPRAGDTDTQYF
D: .
J: TRBJ2-3
size: many
V: TRBV7-3

DNA: TGTGCCAGCAGCTTAAGGGCTAGCGGGGGTCCCTCGGAGCAGTTCTTC
CDR3: CASSLRASGGPSEQFF
D: TRBD2
J: TRBJ2-1
size: few
V: TRBV7-3

DNA: TGTGCCAGCAGTCCCGCCGACAGGTCGGGCTACGAGCAGTACTTC
CDR3: CASSPADRSGYEQYF
D: .
J: TRBJ2-7
size: few
V: TRBV28

DNA: TGTGCCAGCAGCCGAGTGCCTTCCTACGAGCAGTACTTC
CDR3: CASSRVPSYEQYF
D: .
J: TRBJ2-7
size: few
V: TRBV7-2

DNA: TGTGCCAGCAGTTACGGAACAGGGAGCTACAATGAGCAGTTCTTC
CDR3: CASSYGTGSYNEQFF
D: .
J: TRBJ2-1
size: .
V: TRBV6-5

DNA: TGCGCCAGCAGCGCTAGCGGGACTGTCTACAATGAGCAGTTCTTC
CDR3: CASSASGTVYNEQFF
D: TRBD2
J: TRBJ2-1
size: .
V: TRBV5-1

DNA: TGCGCCAGCAGCCTCATGGGCTCTGGGGCCAACGTCCTGACTTTC
CDR3: CASSLMGSGANVLTF
D: .
J: TRBJ2-6
size: .
V: TRBV4-1

DNA: TGTGCCAGCACAAGGCGGGATCAGGCCAATGAGCAGTTCTTC
CDR3: CASTRRDQANEQFF
D: .
J: TRBJ2-1
size: once
V: TRBV27

DNA: TGTGCCAGCAGCTTCCGGCAGGGGGTCCACGAGCAGTACTTC
CDR3: CASSFRQGVHEQYF
D: TRBD1
J: TRBJ2-7
size: .
V: TRBV7-2

DNA: TGTGCCAGCAGCTTGACAGGGGAGTACGAGCAGTACTTC
CDR3: CASSLTGEYEQYF
D: TRBD1
J: TRBJ2-7
size: .
V: TRBV5-4

DNA: TGTGCCAGCAGCCCCCACAGAGACACTGAAGCTTTCTTT
CDR3: CASSPHRDTEAFF
D: .
J: TRBJ1-1
size: .
V: TRBV7-2

DNA: TGTGCCAGCAGTTACCCGACTAGGGGGGGCATTCAGTACTTC
CDR3: CASSYPTRGGIQYF
D: .
J: TRBJ2-4
size: .
V: TRBV6-5

DNA: TGTGCCAGCAGCTTAGAGCGGGATGGTGTTACGCAGTATTTT
CDR3: CASSLERDGVTQYF
D: TRBD2
J: TRBJ2-3
size: .
V: TRBV11-1

DNA: TGTGCCAGCAGCAGGGCGGGGGACACTGAAGCTTTCTTT
CDR3: CASSRAGDTEAFF
D: .
J: TRBJ1-1
size: .
V: TRBV7-3

DNA: TGTGCCAGCAGCTCCCAGGGGGTCTATAACTATGGCTACACCTTC
CDR3: CASSSQGVYNYGYTF
D: TRBD1
J: TRBJ1-2
size: .
V: TRBV13

DNA: TGTGCCAGCACCCCTGAAGGGGCGAGCATTCAGTACTTC
CDR3: CASTPEGASIQYF
D: .
J: TRBJ2-4
size: .
V: TRBV2

DNA: TGTGCCAGCAGTTTCAGGGGGTCCGCCTACGAGCAGTACTTC
CDR3: CASSFRGSAYEQYF
D: TRBD1
J: TRBJ2-7
size: many
V: TRBV28

DNA: TGTGCCAGCAGCTTAGTTCGCGATGTTGGTGGAAACACCATATATTTT
CDR3: CASSLVRDVGGNTIYF
D: .
J: TRBJ1-3
size: .
V: TRBV7-2

DNA: TGTGCCTGGACCCTCTTGAGGCATAACCGAATGAGCTACACCTTC
CDR3: CAWTLLRHNRMSYTF
D: .
J: TRBJ1-2
size: .
V: TRBV30

DNA: TGCGCCAGCAGCCAAGTCGGCGGGATGGAAAGCACAGATACGCAGTATTTT
CDR3: CASSQVGGMESTDTQYF
D: .
J: TRBJ2-3
size: .
V: TRBV4-1

DNA: TGTGCCAGCGGAACTATTTATAGCAATCAGCCCCAGCATTTT
CDR3: CASGTIYSNQPQHF
D: .
J: TRBJ1-5
size: .
V: TRBV28

DNA: TGTGCCAGCAGTTTAAGTTTCAGGGGGAGCACTGAAGCTTTCTTT
CDR3: CASSLSFRGSTEAFF
D: TRBD1
J: TRBJ1-1
size: .
V: TRBV27

DNA: TGTGCCAGCAGCTCGGGGTCGGTAGCAGATACGCAGTATTTT
CDR3: CASSSGSVADTQYF
D: .
J: TRBJ2-3
size: .
V: TRBV7-9

DNA: TGTGCCTGGAGAGACGGGGGGTGGGATACGCAGTATTTT
CDR3: CAWRDGGWDTQYF
D: TRBD2
J: TRBJ2-3
size: .
V: TRBV30

DNA: TGTGCCAGCAGTTTATCGGGTTTTTTTGGGGCGAACTATGGCTACACCTTC
CDR3: CASSLSGFFGANYGYTF
D: .
J: TRBJ1-2
size: .
V: TRBV27

DNA: TGCGCCAGCAGCCCGTTAGCGGGACTTGCCGGGGAGCTGTTTTTT
CDR3: CASSPLAGLAGELFF
D: TRBD2
J: TRBJ2-2
size: .
V: TRBV4-3

DNA: TGTGCCAGCAGCCGAGGGACAGGTCGAAATGAGCAGTTCTTC
CDR3: CASSRGTGRNEQFF
D: TRBD1
J: TRBJ2-1
size: .
V: TRBV11-3

DNA: TGTGCCAGTATCCTATCAGGGACAGAAAACACTGAAGCTTTCTTT
CDR3: CASILSGTENTEAFF
D: TRBD1
J: TRBJ1-1
size: once
V: TRBV19

DNA: TGCGCCAGCAGCCTACGACTAGCGGGAGGGCACGAGCAGTACTTC
CDR3: CASSLRLAGGHEQYF
D: TRBD2
J: TRBJ2-7
size: .
V: TRBV5-1

DNA: TGCGCCAGCAGCTTGGCCACGGGTGGGGGGACCACCTACGAGCAGTACTTC
CDR3: CASSLATGGGTTYEQYF
D: .
J: TRBJ2-7
size: .
V: TRBV5-1

DNA: TGTGCCTGGAGTGTACTGGGCAGGGGGATGAACACTGAAGCTTTCTTT
CDR3: CAWSVLGRGMNTEAFF
D: TRBD1
J: TRBJ1-1
size: .
V: TRBV30

DNA: TGTGCCAGCAGCTTAGGGCTGGGCGTCGGGACCCAGTACTTC
CDR3: CASSLGLGVGTQYF
D: .
J: TRBJ2-5
size: .
V: TRBV11-1

DNA: TGTGCCAGCAGTTTTAGCGGGAGTAGCAATGAGCAGTTCTTC
CDR3: CASSFSGSSNEQFF
D: TRBD2
J: TRBJ2-1
size: .
V: TRBV11-3

DNA: TGTGCCAGCAGCTTAGGCTACGGCTACGAGCAGTACTTC
CDR3: CASSLGYGYEQYF
D: .
J: TRBJ2-7
size: once
V: TRBV7-2

DNA: TGTGCCAGCAGTCACCGGACAGGGGCTAACTATGGCTACACCTTC
CDR3: CASSHRTGANYGYTF
D: TRBD1
J: TRBJ1-2
size: .
V: TRBV6-5

DNA: TGTGCCATTGCTGGGCTTGGTTCACCCCTCCACTTT
CDR3: CAIAGLGSPLHF
D: .
J: TRBJ1-6
size: many
V: TRBV28

DNA: TGTGCCAGCACTCAGGGTAGATATGGCTACACCTTC
CDR3: CASTQGRYGYTF
D: .
J: TRBJ1-2
size: .
V: TRBV6-5

DNA: TGTGCCAGCAGCTCCTATCAGAGACCCAACTATGGCTACACCTTC
CDR3: CASSSYQRPNYGYTF
D: .
J: TRBJ1-2
size: few
V: TRBV13

DNA: TGCGCCAGCAGCTTGAGCGGGAGAGCCGAGACCCAGTACTTC
CDR3: CASSLSGRAETQYF
D: TRBD2
J: TRBJ2-5
size: .
V: TRBV5-1

DNA: TGTGCCACCAGCAGAATACTAGCGGGACTGGAACAGTTCTTC
CDR3: CATSRILAGLEQFF
D: TRBD2
J: TRBJ2-1
size: .
V: TRBV15

DNA: TGTGCCAGCAGCCAACCGCCGCAAGAGACCCAGTACTTC
CDR3: CASSQPPQETQYF
D: .
J: TRBJ2-5
size: .
V: TRBV4-2

DNA: TGTGCCAGCAGTTACTCTTATCGGTCAGTGATTGAAGCTTTCTTT
CDR3: CASSYSYRSVIEAFF
D: .
J: TRBJ1-1
size: .
V: TRBV6-5

DNA: TGTGCCAGCAGCGGGGGGAACTCCTACGAGCAGTACTTC
CDR3: CASSGGNSYEQYF
D: TRBD2
J: TRBJ2-7
size: .
V: TRBV6-1

DNA: TGCGCCAGCAGCTTCTTCGTGCCAGAGGAAGAGACCCAGTACTTC
CDR3: CASSFFVPEEETQYF
D: .
J: TRBJ2-5
size: .
V: TRBV5-1

DNA: TGTGCCAGCAGCCCTCGGCCCGCGGGGTGGACTGAAGCTTTCTTT
CDR3: CASSPRPAGWTEAFF
D: .
J: TRBJ1-1
size: .
V: TRBV7-2

DNA: TGCAGCGTTGGTGGGGAAGGGGATACGCAGTATTTT
CDR3: CSVGGEGDTQYF
D: .
J: TRBJ2-3
size: .
V: TRBV29-1

DNA: TGTGCCAGCAGCGGAACCGGGACTAGCGGGAGCCAGTATTTT
CDR3: CASSGTGTSGSQYF
D: TRBD2
J: TRBJ2-3
size: .
V: TRBV28